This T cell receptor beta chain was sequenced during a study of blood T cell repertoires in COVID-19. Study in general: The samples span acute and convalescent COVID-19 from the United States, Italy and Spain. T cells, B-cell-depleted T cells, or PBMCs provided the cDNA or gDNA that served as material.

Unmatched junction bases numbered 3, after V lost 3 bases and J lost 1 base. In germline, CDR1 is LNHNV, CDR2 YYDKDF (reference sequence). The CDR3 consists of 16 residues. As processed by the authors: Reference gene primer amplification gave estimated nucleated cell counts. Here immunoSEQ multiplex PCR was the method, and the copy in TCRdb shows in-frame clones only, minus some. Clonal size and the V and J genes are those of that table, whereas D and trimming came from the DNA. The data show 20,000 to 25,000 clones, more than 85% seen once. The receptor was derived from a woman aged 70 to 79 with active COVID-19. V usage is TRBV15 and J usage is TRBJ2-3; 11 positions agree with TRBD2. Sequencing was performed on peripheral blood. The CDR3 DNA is TGTGCCACCAGCAGTCTACTAGCGGGAGGCACAGATACGCAGTATTTT. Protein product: CATSSLLAGGTDTQYF.